These 8 T cell receptor beta chains came from one sample sequenced in a study of blood T cells in healthy people across ages. The authors ran a second PCR of 7 to 11 cycles using a sample-barcoded 5' primer and a J-beta primer mix. MiXCR, applied by TCRdb to the 5' RACE reads, yields one record per CDR3 protein. The sample yields about 1.5 million distinct CDR3 sequences, approximately 42% seen once. Input material: blood. The receptors here all came from a woman younger than 35 in good health.

The J gene is TRBJ2-7, the V gene TRBV7-2; D is unresolved. The CDR3 spans 15 residues. Germline-derived CDR1 and CDR2 are SGHTA and FQGNSA. Trimming took 0 bases from V and 7 from J, leaving 16 bases between them. Written as DNA, the CDR3 is TGTGCCAGCAGCTTAGCGGGAATCGGCTACAATGAGCAGTACTTC. Translated, it gives CASSLAGIGYNEQYF.

There are a few counts of this clonotype. The rearrangement links TRBV21-1 to TRBJ1-4; whether TRBD1, the table's D call, matches the DNA was not checked. TRBV21-1 is described as a pseudogene. The CDR3 spans 21 residues. CDR3 sequence reads: CASSKVPTKTGAGATNEKLFF. The CDR3 coding sequence is TGTGCCAGCAGCAAAGTACCAACAAAGACAGGGGCGGGGGCAACTAATGAAAAACTGTTTTTT.

V gene TRBV27 combines with J gene TRBJ1-2; D might be TRBD1 (6 bases). The V end lost 4 bases, the J end lost 4 bases, and 19 bases lay between the germline ends. Germline lookup yields CDR1 MNHEY and CDR2 SMNVEV (reference sequence). The CDR3 has 16 amino acids. The CDR3 loop reads CASSYSTPRGGYGYTF. In DNA form, the CDR3 reads TGTGCCAGCAGTTATAGCACCCCCAGGGGTGGCTATGGCTACACCTTC.

The V and J genes are TRBV25-1 and TRBJ1-2; D is unresolved. The CDR3 loop spans 13 amino acids. The V end was cut by 1 base, the J end by 8 bases, with 11 bases between. Germline-derived CDR1 and CDR2 are MGHDK and SYGVNS. Here the CDR3 DNA reads TGTGCCAGCAGTGAATTCGGCACGCGGGGCTACACCTTC. Its translation is CASSEFGTRGYTF.

The V gene is TRBV20-1, the J gene TRBJ1-1; TRBD1 agrees at 9 bases. CDR1 is DFQATT, CDR2 SNEGSKA, per germline (reference sequence). The CDR3 length is 14 residues. The trim removed 3 bases at V and 3 bases at J, leaving 5 bases unmatched. The CDR3 bases are TGCAGTGCTAGCGCCGGGACAGGGTACACTGAAGCTTTCTTT. It codes for CSASAGTGYTEAFF.

The chain carries TRBV29-1 and TRBJ1-1; D gene ambiguous. CDR1 and CDR2 from the germline V gene are SQVTM and ANQGSEA. The CDR3 is 14 amino acids. V lost 4 bases, J lost 2 bases, and 14 bases lay in between. CDR3 loop: CSVAPALSNTEAFF. The CDR3, as DNA: TGCAGCGTTGCCCCGGCACTTAGCAACACTGAAGCTTTCTTT. The variable domain in full, completed from reference TRBV29-1 and TRBJ1-1, reads SAVISQKPSRDICQRGTSLTIQCQVDSQVTMMFWYRQQPGQSLTLIATANQGSEATYESGFVIDKFPISRPNLTFSTLTVSNMSPEDSSIYLCSVAPALSNTEAFFGQGTRLTVV.

The genes are TRBV7-6 and TRBJ2-7, with 7 positions matching TRBD1. V trimming: 3 bases; J trimming: 4 bases; junction bases outside the gene matches: 9. In germline, CDR1 is SGHVS, CDR2 FNYEAQ. The CDR3 is made up of 15 amino acids. The CDR3 region has the DNA TGTGCCAGCAGCTTTAGACAGGGATCCCCTTACGAGCAGTACTTC. Translation: CASSFRQGSPYEQYF.

This clonotype has a handful of counts. The CDR3 nucleotides are TGTGCCAGCAGCTTCCGACAGGGGAATGAGCAGTTCTTC. Amino acids: CASSFRQGNEQFF. The V and J genes are TRBV9 and TRBJ2-1, with 8 bases fitting TRBD1. After removal of 4 bases from V and 7 bases from J, the junction contained 4 bases not matched to a gene. This CDR3 comprises 13 residues. Germline CDR1 and CDR2: SGDLS and YYNGEE.